This TCR beta chain was recorded in a study of post-analysis software for immune sequencing data. This clonotype was observed a few times. Its antigen is not known. Study-wide points: Comparison of patients with controls showed five TRBV segments more frequent in patients, TRBV5-6, TRBV5-1 and TRBV20-1 among them.

Tagging with unique molecular identifiers was a feature of the TCR beta cDNA libraries. Via MiXCR, TCRdb re-called the PCR reads, giving one row per CDR3 protein. The sample shows hundreds of thousands of distinct CDR3 sequences, around 50% of them seen only once. This CDR3 has 13 amino acids. The germline V gene has CDR1 DFQATT and CDR2 SNEGSKA (reference sequence). Trimming removed 7 bases from V and 1 base from J; junction bases left unmatched: 7. The sequence derives from a girl aged 5-17 years with multiple sclerosis. Sequencing was done on a sample of blood. J is TRBJ2-7 and V is TRBV20-1, with 7 bases aligning to TRBD1. The chain's CDR3 is CSVRGPLSYEQYF. CDR3 nucleotide sequence: TGCAGTGTTAGGGGGCCCCTTTCCTACGAGCAGTACTTC.